This T cell receptor (beta chain) was recovered during a study of T-cell memory formation after mild COVID-19 (dated by TCRdb to about 2021). Regarding the study in general: Most TCR sequence clusters were specific to one of the two donors. In a couple of donors, T-cell clones that expanded and contracted after mild COVID-19 were followed by sequencing TCRalpha and TCRbeta repertoires longitudinally. The cohort was made up of two young adult volunteers, one female and one male, who were previously healthy. The investigation overall reported the following: Only two mild cases were covered in the study, and larger cohorts including severe cases with pre-infection samples were considered necessary. Clones that contracted from day 15 to 85 showed balanced CD4/CD8 phenotypes, whereas a second wave of clones that expanded from day 15 to 37 leaned towards CD4+. Contracting CD4+ clones turned up mainly in the CM and EM memory subsets, whereas EMRA was where CD8+ clones were enriched. SARS-CoV-2 specificity of the second-wave clones peaking on day 37 was not confirmed. Some responding clones were detected in pre-infection memory, which suggested that pre-existing cross-reactive memory T cells had joined the SARS-CoV-2 response.

The junction carries 19 bases between V and J, which are trimmed by 3 bases and 7 bases respectively. The germline V gene yields SGHAT for CDR1 and FQNNGV for CDR2. Counted from cysteine to phenylalanine, this CDR3 has 16 amino acids. CDR3 DNA is the only sequence kept; it has 48 bases, read in frame from the first base. Sequencing used an Illumina NovaSeq 6000. cDNA libraries for TCRalpha and TCRbeta were prepared by 5'RACE using constant-segment primers, with sample barcodes and unique molecular identifiers added. Trizol reagent was used to extract RNA from every sample. The libraries were amplified in two PCR steps, and the second step added a second sample barcode and Illumina TruSeq adapters. The libraries were sequenced on an Illumina NovaSeq using 2 x 150 bp paired-end reads. In the paper's pipeline: With migec v1.2.7, reads were demultiplexed and then collapsed into UMI-guided consensus sequences. Using mixcr v2.1.11, UMI consensuses were aligned to TRA and TRB V and J templates and then assembled into clonotypes. A clonotype was counted as expanded or contracted only if both edgeR and NoisET called the change significant, with noise models trained on biological replicates. edgeR calls used a false discovery rate-adjusted p below 0.01 and a log2 fold-change threshold of 1. As an exploratory analysis of dynamics, max-normalized trajectories of the 1000 most abundant clonotypes were examined by PCA with hierarchical clustering. Separately sequenced CD4+ and CD8+ repertoires were used to assign the CD4 or CD8 phenotype of responding clones. TCRdb trimmed the raw reads at Q25, called clones with MiXCR and kept productive beta chains. Identical CDR3 proteins give one entry, which carries the most common genes and DNA. What appears here as the V and J calls and clone size reflects TCRdb's work, not the paper's. The sample contains about 350,000 distinct CDR3 sequences, roughly 13% of them found a single time. The ten most abundant clones make up about 20% of the sample.

With respect to this clonotype: The specificity of this receptor is unknown. No base quality values were provided; no much bigger clone lies one nucleotide off.

Ficoll-Paque density gradient centrifugation was used to isolate PBMCs. This clonotype was sampled from a man aged 18 to 29 who had mild COVID-19 (a few samples of this study predate the infection). The sample titles of this study are shuffled in the database, so cell type and time point are left out; the donor was told from shared clones. The chain uses TRBV11-2 and TRBJ2-1, and possibly TRBD2, on 6 matching bases. The sequencing sample was made of PBMCs or a T cell subset sorted from them (not recorded which). The bases read TGTGCCAGCAGCTTGACCTCCAGCGGGTGGGGTAATGAGCAGTTCTTC. It codes for CASSLTSSGWGNEQFF.